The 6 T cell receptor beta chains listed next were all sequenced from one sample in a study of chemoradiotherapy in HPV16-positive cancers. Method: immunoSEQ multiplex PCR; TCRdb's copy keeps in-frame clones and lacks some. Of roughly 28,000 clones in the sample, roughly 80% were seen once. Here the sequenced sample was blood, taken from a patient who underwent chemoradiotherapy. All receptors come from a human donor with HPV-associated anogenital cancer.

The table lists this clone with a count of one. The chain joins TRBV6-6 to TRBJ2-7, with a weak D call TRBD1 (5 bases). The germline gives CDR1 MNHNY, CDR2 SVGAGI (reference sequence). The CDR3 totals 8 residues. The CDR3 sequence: CATIGVVV. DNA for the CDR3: TGTGCCACAATAGGGGTTGTCGTC.

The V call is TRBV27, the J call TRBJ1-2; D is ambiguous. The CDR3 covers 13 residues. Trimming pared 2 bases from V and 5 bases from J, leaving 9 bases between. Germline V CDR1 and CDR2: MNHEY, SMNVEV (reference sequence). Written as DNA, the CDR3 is TGTGCCAGCAGTTTACCAGGAGGATATGGCTACACCTTC. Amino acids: CASSLPGGYGYTF.

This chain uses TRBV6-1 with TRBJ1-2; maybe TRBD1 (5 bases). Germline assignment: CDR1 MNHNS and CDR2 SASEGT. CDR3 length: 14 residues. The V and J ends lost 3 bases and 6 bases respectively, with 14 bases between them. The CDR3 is CASSEPGRVDGYTF. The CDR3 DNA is TGTGCCAGCAGTGAGCCAGGGAGGGTGGATGGCTACACCTTC.

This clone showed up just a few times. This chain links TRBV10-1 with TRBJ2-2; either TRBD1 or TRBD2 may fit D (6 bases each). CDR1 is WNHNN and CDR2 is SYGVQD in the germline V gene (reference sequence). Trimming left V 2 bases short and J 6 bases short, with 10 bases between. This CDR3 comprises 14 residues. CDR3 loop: CASSERGASGELFF. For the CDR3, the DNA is TGCGCCAGCAGTGAGAGGGGGGCGTCCGGGGAGCTGTTTTTT.

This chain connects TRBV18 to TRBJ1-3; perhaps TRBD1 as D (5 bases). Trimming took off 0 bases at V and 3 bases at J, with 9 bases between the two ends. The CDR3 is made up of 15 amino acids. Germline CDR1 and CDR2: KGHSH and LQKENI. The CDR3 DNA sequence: TGTGCCAGCTCACCACCTGTGGGGCTTGGAAACACCATATATTTT. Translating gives CASSPPVGLGNTIYF. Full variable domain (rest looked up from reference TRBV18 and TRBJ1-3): NAGVMQNPRHLVRRRGQEARLRCSPMKGHSHVYWYRQLPEEGLKFMVYLQKENIIDESGMPKERFSAEFPKEGPSILRIQQVVRGDSAAYFCASSPPVGLGNTIYFGEGSWLTVV.

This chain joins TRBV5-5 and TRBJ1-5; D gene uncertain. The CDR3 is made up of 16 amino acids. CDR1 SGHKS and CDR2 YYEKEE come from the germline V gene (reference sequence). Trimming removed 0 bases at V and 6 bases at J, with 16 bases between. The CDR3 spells CASSLAGGDASQPQHF. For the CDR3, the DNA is TGTGCCAGCAGCTTGGCCGGCGGAGACGCGAGTCAGCCCCAGCATTTT.